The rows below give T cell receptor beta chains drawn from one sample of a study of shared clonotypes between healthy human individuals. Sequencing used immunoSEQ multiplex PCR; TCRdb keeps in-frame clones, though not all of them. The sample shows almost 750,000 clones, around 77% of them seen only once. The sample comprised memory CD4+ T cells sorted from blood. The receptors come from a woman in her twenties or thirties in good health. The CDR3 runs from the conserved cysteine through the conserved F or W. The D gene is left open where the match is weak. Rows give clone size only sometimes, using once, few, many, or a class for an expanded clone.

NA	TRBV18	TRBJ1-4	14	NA	CASSPGQGSEKLFF	TGTGCCAGCTCACCTGGTCAAGGGAGTGAAAAACTGTTTTTT
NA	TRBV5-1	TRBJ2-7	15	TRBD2	CASSQRLAGLYEQYF	TGCGCCAGCAGCCAGCGACTAGCGGGCCTTTACGAGCAGTACTTC
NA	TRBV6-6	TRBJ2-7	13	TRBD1	CASSGQGATEQYF	TGTGCCAGCAGTGGGCAGGGGGCGACCGAGCAGTACTTC
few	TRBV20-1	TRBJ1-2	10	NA	CSARDRVDTF	TGCAGTGCTAGAGATCGGGTGGACACCTTC
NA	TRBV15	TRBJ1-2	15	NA	CATSRVANTDYGYTF	TGTGCCACCAGCAGAGTTGCGAACACGGACTATGGCTACACCTTC
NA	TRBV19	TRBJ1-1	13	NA	CASSLQGTTEAFF	TGTGCCAGTAGTTTACAGGGTACCACTGAAGCTTTCTTT
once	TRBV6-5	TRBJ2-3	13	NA	CASNRWDGDTQYF	TGTGCCAGCAACAGGTGGGACGGCGATACGCAGTATTTT
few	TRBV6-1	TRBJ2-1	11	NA	CASIRDYEQFF	TGTGCCAGCATTCGGGACTATGAGCAGTTCTTC
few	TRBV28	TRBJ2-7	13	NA	CASSLGTFYEQYF	TGTGCCAGCAGCTTAGGGACATTTTACGAGCAGTACTTC
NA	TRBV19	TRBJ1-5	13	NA	CASIRGGDQPQHF	TGTGCCAGTATACGGGGCGGAGATCAGCCCCAGCATTTT
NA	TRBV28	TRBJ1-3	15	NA	CASIGSEGTGNTIYF	TGTGCCAGCATCGGATCCGAAGGAACTGGAAACACCATATATTTT
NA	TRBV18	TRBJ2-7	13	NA	CASSPLYPPEQYF	TGTGCCAGCTCACCACTTTATCCCCCGGAGCAGTACTTC
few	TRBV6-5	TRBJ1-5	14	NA	CASSYSGGTQPQHF	TGTGCCAGCAGTTACTCGGGAGGAACCCAGCCCCAGCATTTT
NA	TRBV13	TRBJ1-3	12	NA	CASSIPGNTIYF	TGTGCCAGCAGTATACCTGGAAACACCATATATTTT
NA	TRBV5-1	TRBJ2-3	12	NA	CASSLLADTQYF	TGCGCCAGCAGCTTGTTGGCAGATACGCAGTATTTT
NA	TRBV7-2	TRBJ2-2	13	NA	CASSLLNTGELFF	TGTGCCAGCAGCTTACTGAACACCGGGGAGCTGTTTTTT
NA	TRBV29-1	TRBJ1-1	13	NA	CSVEDRRGGEAFF	TGCAGCGTTGAAGATAGGAGGGGCGGTGAAGCTTTCTTT
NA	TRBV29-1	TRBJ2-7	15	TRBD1	CSVVDRAIAPYEQYF	TGCAGCGTTGTCGACAGGGCGATCGCACCCTACGAGCAGTACTTC
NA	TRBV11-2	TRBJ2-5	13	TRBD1	CASSQDRGETQYF	TGTGCCAGCAGCCAAGACAGGGGAGAGACCCAGTACTTC
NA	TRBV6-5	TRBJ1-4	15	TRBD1	CASSYRDRGNEKLFF	TGTGCCAGCAGTTATCGGGACAGGGGCAATGAAAAACTGTTTTTT
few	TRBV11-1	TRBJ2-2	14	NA	CASSLVGVSGELFF	TGTGCCAGCAGCTTAGTAGGAGTTTCCGGGGAGCTGTTTTTT
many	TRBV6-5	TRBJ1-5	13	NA	CASSYGQNQPQHF	TGTGCCAGCAGTTACGGGCAGAATCAGCCCCAGCATTTT
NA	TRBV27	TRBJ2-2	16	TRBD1	CASSPPGQGNTGELFF	TGTGCCAGCAGCCCGCCCGGACAGGGGAACACCGGGGAGCTGTTTTTT
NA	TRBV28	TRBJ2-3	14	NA	CASSGTESTDTQYF	TGTGCCAGCAGTGGGACCGAAAGCACAGATACGCAGTATTTT
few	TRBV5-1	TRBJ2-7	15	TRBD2	CASSFLAGGSYEQYF	TGCGCCAGCAGCTTTCTAGCGGGAGGCTCCTACGAGCAGTACTTC
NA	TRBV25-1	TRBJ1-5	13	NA	CASSTRQDQPQHF	TGTGCCAGCAGTACCCGACAGGATCAGCCCCAGCATTTT
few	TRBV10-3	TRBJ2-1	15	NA	CAISVATTHGNEQFF	TGTGCCATCAGTGTCGCCACTACGCATGGGAATGAGCAGTTCTTC
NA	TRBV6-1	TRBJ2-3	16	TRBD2	CASSEHLAGLTDTQYF	TGTGCCAGCAGTGAACACCTAGCGGGGCTCACAGATACGCAGTATTTT
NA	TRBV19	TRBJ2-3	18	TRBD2	CASSLLAGDFVSTDTQYF	TGTGCCAGTAGTCTACTAGCGGGAGACTTTGTTAGCACAGATACGCAGTATTTT
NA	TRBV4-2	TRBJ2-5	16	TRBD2	CASSPKTSGYQETQYF	TGTGCCAGCAGCCCAAAGACTAGCGGGTACCAAGAGACCCAGTACTTC
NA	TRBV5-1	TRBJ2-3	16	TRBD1	CASSIGQGLVTDTQYF	TGCGCCAGCAGCATCGGACAGGGTTTAGTCACAGATACGCAGTATTTT
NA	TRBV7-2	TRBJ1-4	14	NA	CASSFEPSDEKLFF	TGTGCCAGCAGCTTCGAGCCGTCGGATGAAAAACTGTTTTTT
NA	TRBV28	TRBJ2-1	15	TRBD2	CASRPSGRVGNEQFF	TGTGCCAGCAGACCTAGCGGGAGAGTCGGCAATGAGCAGTTCTTC
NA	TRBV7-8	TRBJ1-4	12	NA	CASSLNREKLFF	TGTGCCAGCAGCTTGAACAGGGAAAAACTGTTTTTT
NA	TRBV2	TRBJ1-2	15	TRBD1	CASSKTQQGAGGYTF	TGTGCCAGCAGTAAAACCCAACAGGGGGCAGGTGGCTACACCTTC
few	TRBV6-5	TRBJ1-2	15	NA	CASRPSSGANYGYTF	TGTGCCAGCAGGCCCTCCAGTGGGGCGAACTATGGCTACACCTTC
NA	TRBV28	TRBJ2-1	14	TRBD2	CASSPGTSDSGQFF	TGTGCCAGCAGTCCCGGGACTAGCGACTCTGGTCAGTTCTTC
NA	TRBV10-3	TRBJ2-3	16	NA	CAISDPDYSNTDTQYF	TGTGCCATCAGTGACCCAGACTACTCCAACACAGATACGCAGTATTTT
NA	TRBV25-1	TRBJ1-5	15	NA	CASSTEDSVNQPQHF	TGTGCCAGCAGTACCGAGGACAGCGTAAATCAGCCCCAGCATTTT
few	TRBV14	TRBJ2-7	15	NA	CASSQGRRNSYEQYF	TGTGCCAGCAGCCAAGGTCGTAGGAATAGCTACGAGCAGTACTTC
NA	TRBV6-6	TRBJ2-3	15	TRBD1	CASSHQDRAGDTQYF	TGTGCCAGCAGTCACCAGGACAGGGCCGGAGATACGCAGTATTTT
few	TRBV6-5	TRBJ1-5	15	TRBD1	CASSHGTGSAQPQHF	TGTGCCAGCAGCCATGGGACAGGGAGTGCGCAGCCCCAGCATTTT
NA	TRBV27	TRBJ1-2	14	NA	CASRPDRVNYGYTF	TGTGCCAGCAGGCCGGACCGGGTTAACTATGGCTACACCTTC
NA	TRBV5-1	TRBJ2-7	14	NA	CASSLQGVPYEQYF	TGCGCCAGCAGCCTGCAAGGTGTTCCCTACGAGCAGTACTTC
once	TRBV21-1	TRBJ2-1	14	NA	CASSKVFPLDEQFF	TGTGCCAGCAGCAAAGTATTCCCTCTCGATGAGCAGTTCTTC
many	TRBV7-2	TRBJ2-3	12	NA	CASSPPAATQYF	TGTGCCAGCAGCCCGCCTGCTGCTACGCAGTATTTT
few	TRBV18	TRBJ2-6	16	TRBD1	CASSLDRGPGANVLTF	TGTGCCAGCTCACTGGACAGGGGGCCGGGGGCCAACGTCCTGACTTTC
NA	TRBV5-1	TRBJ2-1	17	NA	CASSFIPTQGRSNEQFF	TGCGCCAGCAGCTTTATCCCTACACAGGGGAGGTCCAATGAGCAGTTCTTC
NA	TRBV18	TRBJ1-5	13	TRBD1	CASGTGLDQPQHF	TGTGCCAGCGGGACAGGGTTGGATCAGCCCCAGCATTTT